The present entry profiles one T cell receptor (beta chain) with its context. Some clones are missing from TCRdb's copy, which holds only in-frame ones; the method was immunoSEQ multiplex PCR. The data contain around 230,000 clones, approximately 90% of them seen just once; the ten biggest clones take up 2.2%. These data belong to a study of blood T cell repertoires in COVID-19. CDR1 is SGHRS and CDR2 is YFSETQ in the germline V gene. Unmatched junction bases numbered 10, after V lost 4 bases and J lost 2 bases. The CDR3 is 16 residues long. The chain has TRBV5-1 and TRBJ2-5; 8 nucleotides align to TRBD2. Material: peripheral blood. This clonotype was obtained from a man aged 25 to 40 who had recovered from COVID-19. The CDR3 sequence is CASSPGGALGQETQYF. The DNA for the CDR3 is TGCGCCAGCAGCCCCGGGGGGGCCTTAGGACAAGAGACCCAGTACTTC.